This T cell receptor beta chain came from a study of T-cell reconstitution after alpha-beta-depleted transplantation in children. The CDR3 totals 15 residues. In germline, CDR1 is MNHNS, CDR2 SASEGT. V was pared by 5 bases and J by 1 base, with 7 bases of the junction left unmatched. This clonotype was detected only a few times. The antigen is not known. Study-level points and caveats: Among T cells one year after transplant, newly produced cells accounted for most counts and diversity. Where some patients showed high TCRbeta diversity at day 60, it came from recipient T cells and thymic progenitors that had survived. Several hundred expanded graft clones reportedly gave rise to the alpha-beta T cells present about two months after transplant.

TCRbeta library preparation incorporated unique molecular identifiers. Using its own MiXCR run on the PCR reads, TCRdb lists one record per CDR3 protein. The sample holds under 100,000 distinct CDR3 sequences; 15% to 18% are singletons and the top ten take roughly a fifth. The material sequenced was PBMCs, mostly from graft donor cells, taken 180 days after TCRalphabeta/CD19-depleted stem cell transplant. The TCR was taken from a male patient between 2 and 15 years old who had a stem cell transplant for acute lymphoblastic leukemia, so the T cells may come from the graft donor. V and J are TRBV6-1 and TRBJ1-1, with 7 nucleotides matching TRBD1. This CDR3 reads CASSPPGQANTEAFF. Here the CDR3 DNA reads TGTGCCAGCAGTCCCCCAGGACAGGCGAACACTGAAGCTTTCTTT.